These T cell receptor beta chains were read from a single sample in a study of T cell responses to AZD1222 COVID-19 vaccine. Generated by immunoSEQ multiplex PCR, the TCRdb table keeps only in-frame clones and is missing some. The profile shows hundreds of thousands of clones, 85% to 95% of them singletons. The material was peripheral blood, obtained 28 days after the second AZD1222 dose. Every receptor here comes from an adult who received the AZD1222 COVID-19 vaccine. Both conserved end residues are part of each CDR3. Each record gives: V gene, D gene, J gene, clone size, CDR3 DNA, CDR3 protein. The D gene is left open where the match is weak. Where a row states a size, it is once, few, many or the class of an expanded clone; other rows omit it.

TRBV19,NA,TRBJ2-3,NA,TGTGCCAGTAGTATAGGGGGGAGCACAGATACGCAGTATTTT,CASSIGGSTDTQYF
TRBV19,NA,TRBJ1-1,NA,TGTGCCAGTAGTCCCGTTCAGGGGCCCACTGAAGCTTTCTTT,CASSPVQGPTEAFF
TRBV19,NA,TRBJ2-3,once,TGTGCCAGTAGTATCTCGTATCTCGGCACAGATACGCAGTATTTT,CASSISYLGTDTQYF
TRBV24-1,NA,TRBJ1-5,NA,TGTGCCACCAGTGATTACAGGGGCAATCAGCCCCAGCATTTT,CATSDYRGNQPQHF
TRBV2,TRBD1,TRBJ1-2,NA,TGTGCCAGCAGACTGGACAGGGGCGGTGGCTACACCTTC,CASRLDRGGGYTF
TRBV28,NA,TRBJ1-1,NA,TGTGCCAGCAGTTTAGGGGGAGGGATGAACACTGAAGCTTTCTTT,CASSLGGGMNTEAFF
TRBV4-3,NA,TRBJ1-2,NA,TGCGCCAGCAGCCAAGAGGCCCCCGGGAGCTATGGCTACACCTTC,CASSQEAPGSYGYTF
TRBV2,NA,TRBJ1-2,NA,TGTGCCAGCAGTGAACAACGGTTCTATGGCTACACCTTC,CASSEQRFYGYTF
TRBV9,NA,TRBJ2-1,NA,TGTGCCAGCAGCGGAATGAGCGGTACCTCCTACAATGAGCAGTTCTTC,CASSGMSGTSYNEQFF
TRBV28,TRBD2,TRBJ2-1,NA,TGTGCCAGCAGGAGTGGAAGCGGGGGGGCCGGTTACAATGAGCAGTTCTTC,CASRSGSGGAGYNEQFF
TRBV28,NA,TRBJ2-7,NA,TGTGCCAGCAGTCCCACTGACTTCTACTCCTACGAGCAGTACTTC,CASSPTDFYSYEQYF
TRBV5-8,TRBD2,TRBJ2-5,once,TGTGCCAGCAGCCCCGGGACTAGCGAAGAGACCCAGTACTTC,CASSPGTSEETQYF
TRBV5-8,TRBD2,TRBJ2-2,once,TGTGCCAGCAGCCTAAACCCGACAGCGGGAGGTTCCGGCGGGGAGCTGTTTTTT,CASSLNPTAGGSGGELFF
TRBV10-2,TRBD2,TRBJ2-3,NA,TGCGCCAGCAGTGAGTCATGGGCGGGGGGGCATCAAGATACGCAGTATTTT,CASSESWAGGHQDTQYF
TRBV5-1,NA,TRBJ1-2,NA,TGCGCCAGCAGCTTGGCTCAACCGCCCATCGGCTACACCTTC,CASSLAQPPIGYTF
TRBV7-9,TRBD1,TRBJ1-1,NA,TGTGCCAGCAGCTCGACAGGGGTAGGGACTGAAGCTTTCTTT,CASSSTGVGTEAFF
TRBV18,NA,TRBJ2-6,few,TGTGCCAGCTCGTCCGCCCCGCCTGGGGCCAACGTCCTGACTTTC,CASSSAPPGANVLTF
TRBV7-2,NA,TRBJ1-4,NA,TGTGCCAGCAGCTTAGCGCCCCTCACGGGCCCGGGGGAAAAACTGTTTTTT,CASSLAPLTGPGEKLFF
TRBV7-9,NA,TRBJ1-1,NA,TGTGCCAGCAGCCCCGAGGGCACTGAAGCTTTCTTT,CASSPEGTEAFF
TRBV4-1,NA,TRBJ1-5,NA,TGCGCCAGCAGCTACGGACCCGGGAATCAGCCCCAGCATTTT,CASSYGPGNQPQHF
TRBV7-7,TRBD1,TRBJ2-4,NA,TGTGCCAGCAGCCGGGACAGGGCCAAAAACATTCAGTACTTC,CASSRDRAKNIQYF
TRBV5-1,NA,TRBJ2-7,NA,TGCGCCAGCAGCTTCGCGGGCTCCCCCTACGAGCAGTACTTC,CASSFAGSPYEQYF
TRBV29-1,TRBD2,TRBJ2-2,NA,TGCAGCGTTGAGGTGTGGGAGGGCCCTAACGGCGGGGAGCTGTTTTTT,CSVEVWEGPNGGELFF
TRBV6-6,NA,TRBJ1-6,NA,TGTGCCAGCAGCCGCCCCCCGGGGACCGGAGGAGAAGCCTATAATTCACCCCTCCACTTT,CASSRPPGTGGEAYNSPLHF
TRBV24-1,NA,TRBJ1-4,once,TGTGCCACCAGTGATTCGGGCAGAGGTAATGAAAAACTGTTTTTT,CATSDSGRGNEKLFF